This T cell receptor (beta chain) was retrieved from a study of T cells in Graves' hyperthyroidism and ophthalmopathy. Study observations and caveats: The model predicted ophthalmopathy a median roughly 6.3 months before onset.

This clonotype has a count of ten or more. Its antigen is not identified. TCR beta CDR3 region amplification was performed from RNA transcripts. Primed by the HTBI set, a first-round RT-PCR was run on the TCR CDR3. Each CDR3 protein gets one entry after TCRdb re-called the multiplex PCR reads with MiXCR. There are hundreds of thousands of distinct CDR3 sequences in the sample; 14% to 15% occur only once, and 13% lies in the top ten. The germline gives CDR1 KGHSH, CDR2 LQKENI. After removal of 3 bases from V and 11 bases from J, the junction contained 8 bases not matched to a gene. The CDR3 is made up of 13 amino acids.

This chain links TRBV18 with TRBJ1-1; 8 bases fit TRBD1. The source of this sequence is a man between 18 and 35 years old with Graves' ophthalmopathy. Specimen: blood. CDR3 residues: CASSPPTGAVAFF. The CDR3 DNA follows: TGTGCCAGCTCACCTCCGACAGGGGCCGTGGCTTTCTTT. Full variable domain (missing parts from reference TRBV18 and TRBJ1-1): NAGVMQNPRHLVRRRGQEARLRCSPMKGHSHVYWYRQLPEEGLKFMVYLQKENIIDESGMPKERFSAEFPKEGPSILRIQQVVRGDSAAYFCASSPPTGAVAFFGQGTRLTVV.